Reported below is one TCR beta chain. The data are from a study of shared clonotypes between healthy human individuals. There are 14 residues in the CDR3. V lost 1 base to trimming and J lost 4 bases, with 11 bases between them. From germline, CDR1 is SGHTA and CDR2 FQGNSA. This table comes from immunoSEQ multiplex PCR, and its TCRdb copy is limited to in-frame clones, with some not included. The profile shows about 1.5 million clones, 95% to 99% of them singletons. Sequences were obtained from naive CD4+ T cells sorted from blood. Subset defined: CD45RA+ positively selected. This TCR derives from a man aged 30 to 39 in good health. J is TRBJ2-7 and V is TRBV7-2, with D possibly matching TRBD2 (5 bases). The CDR3 DNA reads as TGTGCCAGCAGCTTAGATGGCAGGACTTACGAGCAGTACTTC. Translating it yields CASSLDGRTYEQYF. Combining the CDR3 with reference TRBV7-2 and TRBJ2-7 gives the whole variable domain GAGVSQSPSNKVTEKGKDVELRCDPISGHTALYWYRQSLGQGLEFLIYFQGNSAPDKSGLPSDRFSAERTGGSVSTLTIQRTQQEDSAVYLCASSLDGRTYEQYFGPGTRLTVT.